The rows below give T cell receptor beta chains drawn from one sample of a study of CD8+ T cells in alopecia areata. Some clones are missing from TCRdb's copy, which holds only in-frame ones; the method was immunoSEQ multiplex PCR. The top ten hold roughly 6.8% of the sample, which has about 150,000 clones, around 47% seen once. What was sequenced was CD4+ T cells sorted from blood. These receptors originate from a human donor with alopecia areata. Each CDR3 is given with its conserved first and last residue. Fields, in order: V gene, clone size, D gene, J gene, CDR3 DNA, CDR3 protein. The D gene is left open where the match is weak. Expanded clones are given a class, and other clones once, few, many or no size at all.

TRBV11-2	-	TRBD2	TRBJ2-1	TGTGCCAGCAGCTTACGCGTTCCGCGAGCGGGAGGGGGGAATGAGCAGTTCTTC	CASSLRVPRAGGGNEQFF
TRBV29-1	-	-	TRBJ2-5	TGCAGCGTTGAATTGGTAGAGACCCAGTACTTC	CSVELVETQYF
TRBV30	few	-	TRBJ2-5	TGTGCCTGGAGTCGGCAAGAGACCCAGTACTTC	CAWSRQETQYF
TRBV2	-	TRBD1	TRBJ2-7	TGTGCCAGTAAGGGACAGGGTATCTACGAGCAGTACTTC	CASKGQGIYEQYF
TRBV27	-	TRBD1	TRBJ2-5	TGTGCCAGCAGTAGGGACAGGAGCCAAGAGACCCAGTACTTC	CASSRDRSQETQYF
TRBV5-1	-	TRBD2	TRBJ2-2	TGCGCCAGCAGCGTAAAGACTAGCGGGAGATACACCGGGGAGCTGTTTTTT	CASSVKTSGRYTGELFF
TRBV10-3	-	-	TRBJ2-3	TGTGCCAGCGGTGTTTGGGACACAGATACGCAGTATTTT	CASGVWDTDTQYF
TRBV5-1	-	TRBD2	TRBJ2-5	TGCGCCAGCAGCACCGGACTAGCGGGAAGGTACCAAGAGACCCAGTACTTC	CASSTGLAGRYQETQYF
TRBV29-1	-	-	TRBJ1-4	TGCAGCGTTGTGGGCCGAGGAGAAAAACTGTTTTTT	CSVVGRGEKLFF
TRBV2	few	TRBD2	TRBJ2-7	TGTGCCAGCAGCGTCCTAGCGGGACCCTACGAGCAGTACTTC	CASSVLAGPYEQYF
TRBV11-1	few	-	TRBJ2-6	TGTGCCAGCAGCTTACCCCAGGGTTCTGGGGCCAACGTCCTGACTTTC	CASSLPQGSGANVLTF
TRBV6-1	-	-	TRBJ2-3	TGTGCCAGCAGTGAACCGCCGGCGGCGAGACCAGATACGCAGTATTTT	CASSEPPAARPDTQYF
TRBV30	few	-	TRBJ1-5	TGTGCCTGGAGTGGAGGCCTTGATCAGCCCCAGCATTTT	CAWSGGLDQPQHF
TRBV30	-	-	TRBJ2-7	TGTGCCTGGAGTGTAGGAGGGAGTGTTTCCATCGAGCAGTACTTC	CAWSVGGSVSIEQYF
TRBV6-6	-	TRBD1	TRBJ1-2	TGTGCCAGCAGTGCCATGGACAGGGACGGCTATGGCTACACCTTC	CASSAMDRDGYGYTF
TRBV2	-	TRBD1	TRBJ2-5	TGTGCCAGCCAGGGGGCCCGAACGAGGCAAGAGACCCAGTACTTC	CASQGARTRQETQYF
TRBV28	-	TRBD1	TRBJ2-5	TGTGCCATCCGGGGACAGGGTCAAGAGACCCAGTACTTC	CAIRGQGQETQYF
TRBV29-1	-	-	TRBJ1-2	TGCAGCGTTTATGACGGTGGCGGCTACACCTTC	CSVYDGGGYTF
TRBV14	few	TRBD1	TRBJ2-1	TGTGCCAGCAGGTCGGGACAGCAGTTGGAGCAGTTCTTC	CASRSGQQLEQFF
TRBV5-1	-	-	TRBJ1-2	TGCGCCAGCAGCTTGGACGGACGTGGTGGCTACACCTTC	CASSLDGRGGYTF
TRBV29-1	few	TRBD2	TRBJ2-3	TGCAGCGCCGACCCGGGACTAGCGGGAGCAGGGACGCAGTATTTT	CSADPGLAGAGTQYF
TRBV29-1	few	-	TRBJ1-4	TGCAGCGTGGAAGACGGGGCAACTAATGAAAAACTGTTTTTT	CSVEDGATNEKLFF
TRBV6-6	once	TRBD1	TRBJ1-5	TGTGCCAGCTCGGACAGGGTAGGGGATCAGCCCCAGCATTTT	CASSDRVGDQPQHF
TRBV27	-	-	TRBJ2-1	TGTGCCAGCAGTCTCTCTTGGGGGAATGAGCAGTTCTTC	CASSLSWGNEQFF
TRBV29-1	-	-	TRBJ1-3	TGCAGCGCTCCAGGGGACTCTGGAAACACCATATATTTT	CSAPGDSGNTIYF
TRBV29-1	-	-	TRBJ1-2	TGCAGCGTTGAAGATCATCGGGGCTACACCTTC	CSVEDHRGYTF
TRBV4-1	-	-	TRBJ2-2	TGCGCCAGCAGCCAAGACTCGGCCCGGGAGCTGTTTTTT	CASSQDSARELFF
TRBV7-3	-	TRBD1	TRBJ2-3	TGTGCCAGCAGCTTAACAGGGGGCCCAGATACGCAGTATTTT	CASSLTGGPDTQYF
TRBV6-1	-	-	TRBJ2-3	TGTGCCAGCAGTTATAACTCTCAAAGGGATACGCAGTATTTT	CASSYNSQRDTQYF
TRBV28	few	-	TRBJ2-7	TGTGCCAGCAGTTTATCAGGGGACACGCGCTACGAGCAGTACTTC	CASSLSGDTRYEQYF
TRBV11-2	-	-	TRBJ2-1	TGTGCCAGCAGCCTCCTTCCTACTCACCCCCTCCTGCCTGAGCAGTTCTTC	CASSLLPTHPLLPEQFF
TRBV7-3	few	-	TRBJ1-2	TGTGCCAGCAGCTCTAGGGCAGGGAGTGGCTACACCTTC	CASSSRAGSGYTF
TRBV30	few	-	TRBJ1-2	TGTGCCTGGAGTGGTGGGCCGGGAAACTATGGCTACACCTTC	CAWSGGPGNYGYTF
TRBV29-1	few	-	TRBJ2-5	TGCAGCGTTGAAGTTGCGGCGGAGACCCAGTACTTC	CSVEVAAETQYF
TRBV4-2	-	-	TRBJ2-5	TGTGCCAGCAGCCAACGGGGAGCGGAGACCCAGTACTTC	CASSQRGAETQYF
TRBV5-1	-	-	TRBJ1-1	TGCGCCAGCGGGGAATTGTCGGACACTGAAGCTTTCTTT	CASGELSDTEAFF
TRBV5-1	-	TRBD2	TRBJ2-3	TGCGCCAGCCGTAGCGGGAGAACTGCAGATACGCAGTATTTT	CASRSGRTADTQYF
TRBV29-1	few	-	TRBJ2-1	TGCAGCGTTGAGACGGGGCGTGAGCAGTTCTTC	CSVETGREQFF
TRBV5-1	-	-	TRBJ1-5	TGCGCCAGCAGCAGGGACGGATATAGCAATCAGCCCCAGCATTTT	CASSRDGYSNQPQHF
TRBV18	-	-	TRBJ2-5	TGTGCCAGCTCACCACCCCAACCCCAAGAGACCCAGTACTTC	CASSPPQPQETQYF
TRBV30	-	TRBD2	TRBJ2-6	TGTGCCTGGACTGTCCCACTAGCGGGGGCTAAGTCTGGGGCCAACGTCCTGACTTTC	CAWTVPLAGAKSGANVLTF
TRBV27	-	-	TRBJ1-1	TGTGCCAGCAGTTTATATCGGGGGCGGCCCACTGAAGCTTTCTTT	CASSLYRGRPTEAFF
TRBV5-1	few	TRBD1	TRBJ1-1	TGCGCCAGCAGCCCGGGACAGTTGCTATCGGGGACTGAAGCTTTCTTT	CASSPGQLLSGTEAFF
TRBV28	-	TRBD1	TRBJ1-4	TGTGCCAGCAGACAATCGGGGGACAGCCGCCAGTTTTTT	CASRQSGDSRQFF
TRBV29-1	-	TRBD1	TRBJ1-2	TGCAGCGTTGCTCCGGGACAGACAACTAACTATGGCTACACCTTC	CSVAPGQTTNYGYTF
TRBV28	-	-	TRBJ2-3	TGTGCCAGCAGTTTCTTAGGGACGGGAAGCACAGATACGCAGTATTTT	CASSFLGTGSTDTQYF